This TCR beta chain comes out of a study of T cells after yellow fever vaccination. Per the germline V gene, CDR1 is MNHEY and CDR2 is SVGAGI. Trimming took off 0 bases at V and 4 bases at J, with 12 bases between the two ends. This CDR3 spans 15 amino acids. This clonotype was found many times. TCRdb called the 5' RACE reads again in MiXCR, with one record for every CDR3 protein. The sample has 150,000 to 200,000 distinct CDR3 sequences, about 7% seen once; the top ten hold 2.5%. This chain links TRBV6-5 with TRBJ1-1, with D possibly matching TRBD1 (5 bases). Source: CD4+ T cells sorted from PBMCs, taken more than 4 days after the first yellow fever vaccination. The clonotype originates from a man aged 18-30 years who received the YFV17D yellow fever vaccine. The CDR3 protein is CASSYSRWGFTEAFF. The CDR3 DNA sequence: TGTGCCAGCAGTTACTCGAGATGGGGGTTCACTGAAGCTTTCTTT.